These 29 T cell receptor beta chains came from one sample sequenced in a study of shared clonotypes between healthy human individuals. Using immunoSEQ multiplex PCR, the repertoire was profiled, and TCRdb retains in-frame clones only, with some absent. The table shows around 2,000,000 clones, with about 94% occurring only once. Only CD45RO-negative cells positively selected for CCR7 counted as naive CD8 cells, so terminally differentiated effector memory CD45RA+ cells were excluded. Sequenced input: naive CD8+ T cells sorted from blood. These receptors were collected from a man aged 18-30 years in good health.

The J gene is TRBJ1-4, the V gene TRBV6-6; D is undetermined. The V end lost 5 bases, the J end lost 10 bases, and 17 bases lay between the germline ends. Germline CDR1 reads MNHNY; CDR2 reads SVGAGI (reference sequence). The CDR3 has 14 residues. CDR3 sequence (DNA): TGTGCCAGCAGTATCCTAACAGCTGGCGGAAAACTGTTTTTT. Protein: CASSILTAGGKLFF.

A remark on this clone: Other DNA sequences of this sample code for an identical CDR3. The rearrangement uses TRBV10-3 and TRBJ2-7; 11 positions match TRBD2. From germline, CDR1 is ENHRY and CDR2 SYGVKD. The J segment lost 3 bases and the V segment lost 2 bases, leaving 0 bases of the junction unmatched. The length of the CDR3 is 14 residues. CDR3 sequence (DNA): TGTGCCATCAGTGAGGGACTAGCGGGCTACGAGCAGTACTTC. Encoded protein: CAISEGLAGYEQYF.

V gene TRBV2 combines with J gene TRBJ1-1; D uncertain. This CDR3 is built from 12 residues. V was cut by 9 bases and J by 2 bases, with 10 bases left in between. The germline CDR1 and CDR2 sequences are SNHLY and FYNNEI. The CDR3 reads CASPLSNTEAFF. The CDR3 DNA reads as TGTGCCAGTCCCCTTTCAAACACTGAAGCTTTCTTT.

The rearrangement links TRBV5-4 to TRBJ1-5; D gene unclear. This CDR3 is built from 15 residues. In germline, CDR1 is SGHNT, CDR2 YYREEE (reference sequence). Trimming took 1 base from V and 0 from J, leaving 8 bases between them. The CDR3 coding sequence is TGTGCCAGCAGCTTGACGGGTGATAGCAATCAGCCCCAGCATTTT. It specifies CASSLTGDSNQPQHF.

This clone has just a few counts. This chain joins TRBV7-3 and TRBJ2-2; no firm D call. This CDR3 contains 13 residues. V gave up 5 bases and J gave up 7 bases, with 11 bases separating them. Germline V CDR1 and CDR2: SGHTA, FQGTGA. The CDR3 coding sequence is TGTGCCAGCAGCCCGGCTTTAGGCGGGGAGCTGTTTTTT. As protein: CASSPALGGELFF.

The genes are TRBV4-1 and TRBJ2-1, with 8 nucleotides matching TRBD2. This CDR3 is built from 17 residues. The V and J ends lost 0 bases and 0 bases, in that order; junction bases with no gene match: 4. Germline values: CDR1 MGHRA, CDR2 YSYEKL. The CDR3 nucleotides are TGCGCCAGCAGCCAAGATGGTAGCGGGGTCTCCTACAATGAGCAGTTCTTC. It encodes CASSQDGSGVSYNEQFF.

The chain carries TRBV15 and TRBJ2-1, with a tentative D call TRBD2 (5 bases). Deletions cut 9 bases from V and 5 bases from J, with 8 bases between. Per the germline V gene, CDR1 is LNHNV and CDR2 is YYDKDF (reference sequence). The CDR3 sequence is 11 residues long. CDR3: CATSGDNEQFF. Here the CDR3 DNA reads TGTGCCACGTCCGGGGACAATGAGCAGTTCTTC.

V and J are TRBV4-3 and TRBJ2-7; 10 positions agree with TRBD2. This CDR3 has 16 residues. Germline CDR1 and CDR2: LGHNA and YSLEER. V lost 2 bases to trimming and J lost 2 bases; unmatched junction nucleotides: 6. The CDR3 DNA sequence: TGCGCCAGCAGCCAATTTCTAGCGGGAGTTCCCTACGAGCAGTACTTC. This gives the protein CASSQFLAGVPYEQYF.

Here the CDR3 reads CASRGRSGGPTEAFF. Written as DNA, the CDR3 is TGTGCCAGCAGGGGGCGTTCCGGGGGGCCCACTGAAGCTTTCTTT. V is TRBV27 and J is TRBJ1-1; D might be TRBD1 (6 bases). The CDR3 has 15 amino acids. The germline V gene has CDR1 MNHEY and CDR2 SMNVEV (reference sequence). Trimming took 6 bases from V and 4 from J, leaving 18 bases between them.

Worth noting for this clone: This specimen includes other DNA sequences encoding the same CDR3. This chain joins TRBV9 and TRBJ2-1, with D possibly matching TRBD1 (6 bases). This CDR3 comprises 12 residues. In germline, CDR1 is SGDLS, CDR2 YYNGEE. Trimming shortened V by 3 bases and J by 6 bases, and 7 bases separated the two germline ends. CDR3 sequence (DNA): TGTGCCAGCAGCGGCAGGGGCAATGAGCAGTTCTTC. This gives the protein CASSGRGNEQFF.

This clone occurred once. V is TRBV5-5 and J is TRBJ2-7; perhaps TRBD1 as D (6 bases). V lost 1 base, J lost 2 bases, and 13 bases lay in between. This CDR3 contains 15 residues. CDR1 SGHKS and CDR2 YYEKEE come from the germline V gene (reference sequence). CDR3 nucleotides: TGTGCCAGCAGCTTGTGGACAGATCCAACCTACGAGCAGTACTTC. The encoded protein is CASSLWTDPTYEQYF.

This chain links TRBV27 with TRBJ2-3; D call uncertain. With 5 bases removed from V and 1 base from J, the gap between germline ends came to 13 bases. The CDR3 covers 15 residues. CDR1 is MNHEY, CDR2 SMNVEV, per germline (reference sequence). CDR3 region: CASSTATWGTDTQYF. The CDR3 bases are TGTGCCAGCAGTACCGCGACCTGGGGCACAGATACGCAGTATTTT.

This clone has only one observation. The J gene is TRBJ2-7, the V gene TRBV2; D is perhaps TRBD1 (6 bases). V lost 1 base and J lost 7, with 14 bases in between. The CDR3 totals 14 residues. Germline CDR1 is SNHLY and CDR2 is FYNNEI. The CDR3 sequence: CASSEEGVLREQYF. The CDR3 DNA is TGTGCCAGCAGTGAAGAGGGGGTCCTACGTGAGCAGTACTTC.

This chain connects TRBV5-6 to TRBJ2-5; D ambiguous. TRBJ2-7 explains the end of the DNA better; the J call may be wrong. Germline-derived CDR1 and CDR2 are SGHDT and YYEEEE. There are 14 residues in the CDR3. The CDR3 nucleotides read TGTGCCAGCAGCTTGGCACGGTACACCGGCGAGCAGTACTTC. As protein: CASSLARYTGEQYF.

The chain couples TRBV4-2 to TRBJ1-1; the D is unclear. Looked up from germline, CDR1 is LGHNA and CDR2 is YNFKEQ. The CDR3 extends over 14 amino acids. Trimming took off 5 bases at V and 1 base at J, with 11 bases between the two ends. CDR3 in amino acids: CASSVQWENTEAFF. In DNA, the CDR3 is TGTGCCAGCAGCGTGCAGTGGGAGAACACTGAAGCTTTCTTT.

This clone appeared a single time. The V call is TRBV6-5, the J call TRBJ2-3; D is unresolved. CDR1 and CDR2 (germline): MNHEY, SVGAGI. The V and J ends lost 4 bases and 5 bases respectively, with 7 bases between them. The length of the CDR3 is 12 residues. CDR3 loop: CASSSDGDTQYF. In DNA, the CDR3 is TGTGCCAGCAGTTCCGACGGAGATACGCAGTATTTT.

With respect to this clone: This may come from a read error, since a much larger clone is one base off. Other DNA sequences in this sample translate to the same CDR3. This chain connects TRBV7-9 to TRBJ1-1, with D possibly being TRBD1 (5 bases). With 3 bases removed from V and 1 base from J, the gap between germline ends came to 6 bases. Germline CDR1 and CDR2: SEHNR and FQNEAQ (reference sequence). CDR3 size: 13 residues. The CDR3 DNA follows: TGTGCCAGCAGCTTTGGGGGGAACACTGAAGCTTTCTTT. Protein product: CASSFGGNTEAFF.

The gene calls are TRBV7-9 and TRBJ2-7, with TRBD1 matching 10 bases. V lost 5 bases and J lost 5; bases outside the gene matches: 6. This CDR3 comprises 14 residues. From germline, CDR1 is SEHNR and CDR2 FQNEAQ (reference sequence). The CDR3 sequence is CASSVPGQGNEQYF. Here the CDR3 DNA reads TGTGCCAGCAGCGTCCCGGGACAGGGGAACGAGCAGTACTTC.

This clone was detected once. The DNA of the CDR3 is TGTGCCAGTTGGGGGACGCTGTCCTACGAGCAGTACTTC. Protein sequence: CASWGTLSYEQYF. This chain uses TRBV27 with TRBJ2-7; D could derive from TRBD1 or TRBD2 (5 bases each). Germline loops: CDR1 MNHEY, CDR2 SMNVEV (reference sequence). The CDR3 extends over 13 amino acids. The germline V and J ends were trimmed by 9 bases and 1 base, with 13 bases remaining between them.

CDR3 bases: TGTGCCAGTAGTATAATAGCGGGGGCTCAAGAGACCCAGTACTTC. This gives the protein CASSIIAGAQETQYF. This chain joins TRBV19 and TRBJ2-5; TRBD2 agrees at 9 bases. CDR3 length: 15 amino acids. Germline values: CDR1 LNHDA, CDR2 SQIVND (reference sequence). After removal of 2 bases from V and 2 bases from J, the junction contained 3 bases not matched to a gene. Complete variable domain (other parts from reference TRBV19 and TRBJ2-5): DGGITQSPKYLFRKEGQNVTLSCEQNLNHDAMYWYRQDPGQGLRLIYYSQIVNDFQKGDIAEGYSVSREKKESFPLTVTSAQKNPTAFYLCASSIIAGAQETQYFGPGTRLLVL.

The rearrangement uses TRBV19 and TRBJ2-1; 8 bases align to TRBD1. Germline V gene data show CDR1 as LNHDA and CDR2 as SQIVND (reference sequence). The CDR3 has 16 amino acids. V shed 1 base and J 7 bases; nucleotides not matched to a gene: 9. DNA of the CDR3: TGTGCCAGTAGTATAGTCGGCGGGACAGGCCTAAATGAGCAGTTCTTC. Protein sequence: CASSIVGGTGLNEQFF.

V and J are TRBV14 and TRBJ2-3; possibly TRBD2 for D (6 bases). This CDR3 comprises 16 residues. Germline lookup yields CDR1 SGHDN and CDR2 FVKESK. Trimming shortened V by 4 bases and J by 2 bases, and 16 bases separated the two germline ends. CDR3 bases: TGTGCCAGCAGCCCTCTACCGGGACTTTCCACAGATACGCAGTATTTT. This codes for CASSPLPGLSTDTQYF.

A single count supports this clone. The chain recombines TRBV2 with TRBJ1-4; the match to TRBD1 covers 8 bases. The CDR3 is 16 amino acids. The ends lost 6 bases at V and 3 bases at J; junction bases unmatched: 9. The germline V gene encodes CDR1 SNHLY and CDR2 FYNNEI. CDR3 sequence: CASSGQGVGPNEKLFF. The CDR3 DNA reads TGTGCCAGCAGCGGACAGGGTGTGGGCCCTAATGAAAAACTGTTTTTT. The full variable domain, rest sourced from reference TRBV2 and TRBJ1-4, is EPEVTQTPSHQVTQMGQEVILRCVPISNHLYFYWYRQILGQKVEFLVSFYNNEISEKSEIFDDQFSVERPDGSNFTLKIRSTKLEDSAMYFCASSGQGVGPNEKLFFGSGTQLSVL.

The CDR3 region is CASSEGGLGARVRSYEQYF. The CDR3 region has the DNA TGTGCCAGCAGTGAAGGAGGGCTGGGGGCCAGGGTACGATCCTACGAGCAGTACTTC. The gene calls are TRBV2 and TRBJ2-7, with D perhaps matching TRBD1 (6 bases). The CDR3 has 19 amino acids. Germline CDR1 is SNHLY and CDR2 is FYNNEI. The V and J ends lost 1 base and 1 base respectively, with 23 bases between them.

This sequence joins TRBV7-9 and TRBJ2-7; D might be TRBD1 (6 bases). Trimming cost V 6 bases and J 0 bases, with 12 bases left between them. Germline values: CDR1 SEHNR, CDR2 FQNEAQ (reference sequence). This CDR3 comprises 14 residues. CDR3 protein: CASSSRGYSYEQYF. CDR3 bases: TGTGCCAGCAGTTCTAGGGGGTACTCCTACGAGCAGTACTTC.

For this clone: Other DNA sequences within the sample encode an identical CDR3. CDR3 sequence: CASSVAGGHEQYF. CDR3 DNA sequence: TGTGCCAGCAGCGTAGCAGGGGGCCACGAGCAGTACTTC. V gene TRBV9 combines with J gene TRBJ2-7; 8 bases agree with TRBD1. The CDR3 length is 13 residues. Germline assignment: CDR1 SGDLS and CDR2 YYNGEE. Losses at the gene ends were 0 bases for V and 5 bases for J; bases not matched to a gene: 1.

The chain has TRBV11-2 and TRBJ2-7; possibly TRBD1 or TRBD2 for D (5 bases each). There are 14 residues in the CDR3. Looked up from germline, CDR1 is SGHAT and CDR2 is FQNNGV. The ends were cut back, 5 bases at V and 2 bases at J, with 13 bases in the middle. The CDR3 region has the DNA TGTGCCAGCAGCCTCCGGGACGGAACCTACGAGCAGTACTTC. Translation: CASSLRDGTYEQYF.

The CDR3 spells CASSLVGGPTDTQYF. In DNA, the CDR3 is TGTGCCAGCAGCTTAGTGGGCGGACCCACAGATACGCAGTATTTT. The V and J genes are TRBV7-8 and TRBJ2-3, with D unresolved. Trimming removed 1 base from V and 2 bases from J, with 10 bases in between. The CDR3 covers 15 residues. CDR1 and CDR2 (germline): SGHVS, FQNEAQ.

This clone occurred once. The CDR3 protein is CAISEALDTWDYGYTF. The CDR3 DNA sequence: TGTGCCATCAGTGAGGCCCTGGACACTTGGGACTATGGCTACACCTTC. V gene TRBV10-3 combines with J gene TRBJ1-2; tentative D call: TRBD1 (5 bases). This CDR3 has 16 amino acids. V lost 2 bases and J lost 3, with 16 bases in between. Germline CDR1 reads ENHRY; CDR2 reads SYGVKD.